This is a list of T cell receptor beta chains from one sample in a study of early T cells in non-severe SARS-CoV-2 infection. TCRdb called the 5' RACE reads again in MiXCR, with one record for every CDR3 protein. The sample records about 30,000 distinct CDR3 sequences, around 6.6% being singletons. Sequencing used whole blood. These receptor sequences come from an adult who was a healthcare worker with PCR-confirmed SARS-CoV-2 infection or an uninfected control (not recorded which). Both conserved end residues are part of each CDR3. Each record gives: J gene, V gene, clone size, D gene, CDR3 protein, CDR3 DNA. D genes are given only for firm matches. Clone size appears in some rows only: once, few, many, or a class for an expanded clone.

>TRBJ2-7|TRBV20-1|many|TRBD2
CSASRFLAGSEQYF
TGCAGTGCTAGCCGGTTTCTAGCGGGGAGCGAGCAGTACTTC
>TRBJ2-1|TRBV19|.|.
CASSIGNEQFF
TGTGCCAGTAGTATAGGAAATGAGCAGTTCTTC
>TRBJ2-7|TRBV20-1|many|TRBD2
CSGKTSGTYEQYF
TGCAGTGGGAAAACTAGCGGAACCTACGAGCAGTACTTC
>TRBJ2-2|TRBV28|.|.
CASSVPGELFF
TGTGCCAGCAGCGTCCCCGGGGAGCTGTTTTTT
>TRBJ2-1|TRBV19|many|.
CASSIATSVPYNEQFF
TGTGCCAGTAGTATCGCGACTAGTGTTCCCTACAATGAGCAGTTCTTC
>TRBJ2-1|TRBV11-2|many|.
CASSWGVQQGPNEQFF
TGTGCCAGCAGCTGGGGGGTCCAACAGGGACCCAATGAGCAGTTCTTC
>TRBJ2-7|TRBV14|few|.
CASSQDLGRVHEQYF
TGTGCCAGCAGCCAAGATCTCGGCAGGGTCCACGAGCAGTACTTC
>TRBJ2-5|TRBV10-3|once|.
CAIRPDAEETQYF
TGTGCCATCAGACCGGACGCTGAAGAGACCCAGTACTTC
>TRBJ2-1|TRBV4-3|many|TRBD2
CASSQVAGGLIEQFF
TGCGCCAGCAGCCAAGTTGCGGGGGGGCTTATTGAGCAGTTCTTC
>TRBJ2-1|TRBV9|many|.
CASSVWESEQFF
TGTGCCAGCAGCGTCTGGGAAAGTGAGCAGTTCTTC
>TRBJ2-1|TRBV7-8|many|.
CASSLGPGTATYNEQSF
TGTGCCAGCAGCTTAGGACCCGGGACCGCGACCTACAATGAGCAGTCCTTC
>TRBJ2-1|TRBV11-3|many|.
CASSLDPPPANEQFF
TGTGCCAGCAGCTTAGACCCCCCCCCGGCGAATGAGCAGTTCTTC
>TRBJ1-2|TRBV12-3/TRBV12-4|many|.
CASSGQSGNYGYTF
TGTGCCAGCAGCGGACAGTCGGGAAATTATGGCTACACCTTC
>TRBJ2-3|TRBV7-8|.|.
CASSLSPSTDTRYF
TGTGCCAGCAGCTTAAGTCCCAGCACAGATACGCGGTATTTT
>TRBJ2-5|TRBV7-9|few|.
CASSPENTQYF
TGTGCCAGCAGCCCCGAGAATACCCAGTACTTC
>TRBJ2-3|TRBV30|many|.
CAWSVGAISTDTQYF
TGTGCCTGGAGTGTAGGAGCCATATCCACAGATACGCAGTATTTT
>TRBJ1-2|TRBV12-3/TRBV12-4|few|TRBD1
CASSRGQNYGYTF
TGTGCCAGCAGCCGGGGACAGAACTATGGCTACACCTTC
>TRBJ2-5|TRBV29-1|once|TRBD1
CSVGQGANPKETQYF
TGCAGCGTTGGACAGGGGGCAAATCCGAAAGAGACCCAGTACTTC
>TRBJ2-5|TRBV11-2|many|TRBD1
CASSLVLQGQETQYF
TGTGCCAGCAGCTTAGTCCTACAGGGGCAAGAGACCCAGTACTTC
>TRBJ2-3|TRBV5-1|many|.
CASSRTQLEDTQYF
TGCGCCAGCAGCCGGACCCAGTTGGAAGATACGCAGTATTTT
>TRBJ1-2|TRBV5-5|many|.
CASSQTGIGYTF
TGTGCCAGCAGCCAAACAGGGATTGGCTACACCTTC
>TRBJ1-1|TRBV3-1|many|.
CASSQMIGTEAFF
TGTGCCAGCAGCCAAATGATCGGCACTGAAGCTTTCTTT
>TRBJ1-1|TRBV5-6|.|.
CASSLVGTEAFF
TGTGCCAGCAGCCTTGTGGGCACTGAAGCTTTCTTT
>TRBJ1-6|TRBV7-2|many|TRBD1
CASSPWGTAGSPLHF
TGTGCCAGCAGCCCCTGGGGGACAGCGGGTTCACCCCTCCACTTT
>TRBJ2-7|TRBV2|many|.
CASRGIRRDYEQYF
TGTGCCAGCAGGGGAATCCGACGGGACTACGAGCAGTACTTC
>TRBJ2-1|TRBV19|many|TRBD2
CASSIRAGGGYNEQFF
TGTGCCAGTAGTATACGAGCGGGAGGGGGCTACAATGAGCAGTTCTTC
>TRBJ2-1|TRBV5-6|many|.
CASSLGRNNEQFF
TGTGCCAGCAGTTTGGGTCGGAACAATGAGCAGTTCTTC
>TRBJ1-3|TRBV7-2|many|.
CASSSQSYSGNTIYF
TGTGCCAGCAGCTCCCAGTCATACTCTGGAAACACCATATATTTT
>TRBJ2-7|TRBV20-1|few|.
CSLPVGYEQYF
TGCAGCCTCCCGGTGGGCTACGAGCAGTACTTC
>TRBJ2-1|TRBV7-6|many|.
CASSLADSYYNEQFF
TGTGCCAGCAGCTTAGCGGACAGCTACTACAATGAGCAGTTCTTC
>TRBJ1-5|TRBV7-6|many|.
CASSTRSGTQHF
TGTGCCAGCAGTACCCGCAGTGGAACCCAGCATTTT
>TRBJ1-4|TRBV4-1|many|TRBD1
CASSQESETGGGKLFF
TGCGCCAGCAGCCAAGAAAGTGAGACAGGGGGAGGAAAACTGTTTTTT
>TRBJ2-7|TRBV7-2|few|TRBD1
CASSIGQGATYEQYF
TGTGCCAGCAGCATCGGACAGGGGGCTACCTACGAGCAGTACTTC
>TRBJ2-3|TRBV7-6|.|.
CASSPYLTRTDTQYF
TGTGCCAGCAGCCCCTATTTGACTCGCACAGATACGCAGTATTTT
>TRBJ1-6|TRBV11-2|many|.
CASSLRGLQGSNSPLHF
TGTGCCAGCAGCTTAAGGGGATTACAGGGATCGAATTCACCCCTCCACTTT
>TRBJ2-3|TRBV7-8|many|.
CASSPDGMTDTQYF
TGTGCCAGCAGCCCCGACGGAATGACAGATACGCAGTATTTT
>TRBJ1-6|TRBV5-4|many|.
CASSNFGTNSPLHF
TGTGCCAGCAGTAATTTCGGGACGAATTCACCCCTCCACTTT